The 20 T cell receptor beta chains given below trace back to one sample, sequenced in a study of breast tumors, draining lymph nodes, adjacent tissues (dated by TCRdb to about 2016). To prepare the library, multiplex PCR was applied. The data were produced on an Illumina HiSeq 2000. The raw public reads went through TCRdb reprocessing: fastp at Q25, MiXCR clone calling, in-frame beta chains kept. Records with the same CDR3 protein are collapsed into one entry carrying the most frequent genes and DNA. Across this sample there are roughly 25,000 distinct CDR3 sequences, with almost 70% seen only once. The top ten clones comprise 23% of the sample. The sequenced material came from tumor-adjacent breast tissue. These receptors were taken from a female donor with breast cancer. Some clones in this sample may be carry-over from other donors' samples.

The CDR3 region has the DNA TGTGCCAGCAGTTTCGTCCCGGACAGGGGAGATGGCTACACCTTC. Translation gives CASSFVPDRGDGYTF. This chain connects TRBV12-3 or TRBV12-4 to TRBJ1-2; 9 bases fit TRBD1. The junction had 8 bases not matched to a gene; V was cut back by 3 bases and J by 6 bases. The CDR3 length is 15 residues.

The genes are TRBV6-1 and TRBJ2-7; 10 positions match TRBD2. Trimming cost V 7 bases and J 3 bases; bases outside gene matches: 6. Germline CDR1 is MNHNS and CDR2 is SASEGT. The CDR3 sequence is 14 residues long. CDR3 protein: CASTTASGSYEQYF. The CDR3 coding sequence is TGTGCCAGCACGACGGCTAGCGGGAGCTACGAGCAGTACTTC.

This clonotype is labeled as medium-sized. The CDR3 loop is CASSVDRQGNYGYTF. The DNA of the CDR3 is TGTGCCAGCAGCGTAGACCGACAGGGTAACTATGGCTACACCTTC. J is TRBJ1-2 and V is TRBV9; 7 nucleotides line up with TRBD1. V lost 0 bases and J lost 1; bases outside the gene matches: 3. Germline V lookup: CDR1 SGDLS, CDR2 YYNGEE. The CDR3 consists of 15 residues.

V usage is TRBV20-1 and J usage is TRBJ1-2; no clear D. CDR3 length: 12 residues. Trimming cost V 3 bases and J 5 bases, with 10 bases left between them. The germline CDR1 and CDR2 sequences are DFQATT and SNEGSKA (reference sequence). CDR3 sequence: CSASGNGYGYTF. CDR3 coding DNA: TGCAGTGCTAGTGGGAACGGGTATGGCTACACCTTC.

CDR3 residues: CASSSPGGASTDTQYF. CDR3 coding DNA: TGTGCCAGCAGTTCGCCCGGGGGCGCAAGCACAGATACGCAGTATTTT. The V call is TRBV28, the J call TRBJ2-3; D could derive from TRBD1 or TRBD2 (6 bases each). CDR3 length: 16 residues. CDR1 MDHEN and CDR2 SYDVKM come from the germline V gene. With 4 bases removed from V and 0 bases from J, the gap between germline ends came to 14 bases.

By its share, this clonotype is medium-sized (0.01 to 0.1%). The chain recombines TRBV11-2 with TRBJ1-2; D uncertain. This CDR3 is built from 15 residues. Trimming stripped 0 bases from V and 4 bases from J, with 12 bases between. Germline CDR1 SGHAT, CDR2 FQNNGV. CDR3 nucleotide sequence: TGTGCCAGCAGCTTAGATCCGGCAGCCCTCTATGGCTACACCTTC. Its protein is CASSLDPAALYGYTF.

V gene TRBV2 combines with J gene TRBJ2-7; the match to TRBD1 covers 10 bases. This CDR3 contains 14 residues. Trimming removed 7 bases from V and 1 base from J; junction bases left unmatched: 4. CDR1 is SNHLY and CDR2 is FYNNEI in the germline V gene. CDR3 loop: CASMRTGGSYEQYF. CDR3 coding DNA: TGTGCCAGCATGCGGACAGGGGGTTCCTACGAGCAGTACTTC.

This clonotype was seen a few times. CDR3 sequence: CATSDSRNQPQHF. The CDR3 region has the DNA TGTGCCACCAGTGATTCGAGGAATCAGCCCCAGCATTTT. The chain is built from TRBV24-1 and TRBJ1-5; D call uncertain. Per the germline V gene, CDR1 is KGHDR and CDR2 is SFDVKD. CDR3 length: 13 amino acids. The V end was cut by 2 bases, the J end by 4 bases, with 5 bases between.

A few counts support this clonotype. The chain combines TRBV12-3 or TRBV12-4 with TRBJ2-7; D not resolved. Trimming stripped 3 bases from V and 0 bases from J, with 9 bases between. The CDR3 contains 14 residues. In DNA, the CDR3 is TGTGCCAGCAGTTTTAACCCGAACTCCTACGAGCAGTACTTC. The encoded protein is CASSFNPNSYEQYF.

This chain links TRBV5-1 with TRBJ2-1; 9 bases fit TRBD1. The CDR3 has 13 amino acids. V gave up 2 bases and J gave up 7 bases; unmatched junction bases: 1. Germline loops: CDR1 SGHRS, CDR2 YFSETQ. The CDR3 sequence is CASSLGTGNEQFF. The CDR3 DNA follows: TGCGCCAGCAGCTTAGGGACAGGGAATGAGCAGTTCTTC. Together with reference TRBV5-1 and TRBJ2-1, the CDR3 gives the full variable domain: KAGVTQTPRYLIKTRGQQVTLSCSPISGHRSVSWYQQTPGQGLQFLFEYFSETQRNKGNFPGRFSGRQFSNSRSEMNVSTLELGDSALYLCASSLGTGNEQFFGPGTRLTVL.

The J gene is TRBJ1-1, the V gene TRBV7-9, with a weak D call TRBD1 (5 bases). Trimming left V 1 base short and J 5 bases short, with 14 bases between. Per germline, CDR1 SEHNR and CDR2 FQNEAQ (reference sequence). The CDR3 extends over 15 amino acids. CDR3 sequence reads: CASSLVGGAKTEAFF. The CDR3 nucleotides are TGTGCCAGCAGCTTAGTGGGGGGAGCTAAGACTGAAGCTTTCTTT. Full variable domain (remainder filled in from reference TRBV7-9 and TRBJ1-1): DTGVSQNPRHKITKRGQNVTFRCDPISEHNRLYWYRQTLGQGPEFLTYFQNEAQLEKSRLLSDRFSAERPKGSFSTLEIQRTEQGDSAMYLCASSLVGGAKTEAFFGQGTRLTVV.

The V gene is TRBV12-3 or TRBV12-4, the J gene TRBJ1-5, with D perhaps matching TRBD1 (5 bases). This CDR3 spans 15 amino acids. V dropped 5 bases and J dropped 5 bases, with 16 bases sitting between them. The CDR3 protein is CASSATGTQDQPQHF. The CDR3 region has the DNA TGTGCCAGCAGTGCCACCGGGACTCAAGATCAGCCCCAGCATTTT.

V is TRBV24-1 and J is TRBJ2-3; D not certain. Germline V gene sequence: CDR1 KGHDR, CDR2 SFDVKD. Trimming removed 2 bases at V and 0 bases at J, with 2 bases between. The CDR3 spans 13 residues. The CDR3 sequence: CATSDSSTDTQYF. The CDR3 DNA reads as TGTGCCACCAGTGATTCTAGCACAGATACGCAGTATTTT.

The chain is built from TRBV10-1 and TRBJ2-7; D remains unclear. The V gene's germline CDR1 is WNHNN and CDR2 SYGVQD (reference sequence). The CDR3 runs 13 residues. The germline V and J ends were trimmed by 3 bases and 0 bases, with 6 bases remaining between them. CDR3 protein: CASSEGLSYEQYF. The DNA for the CDR3 is TGCGCCAGCAGTGAAGGGCTCTCCTACGAGCAGTACTTC.

The V call is TRBV15, the J call TRBJ2-1; 7 bases are a match to TRBD2. Germline CDR1 LNHNV, CDR2 YYDKDF (reference sequence). The CDR3 consists of 14 residues. With 0 bases clipped from V and 5 bases from J, the junction kept 1 base outside the gene matches. The CDR3 loop reads CATSRDGGNNEQFF. CDR3 coding DNA: TGTGCCACCAGCAGAGACGGGGGGAACAATGAGCAGTTCTTC.

The CDR3 nucleotides read TGTGCTAGTGCGCCGGGACACAGGAATTCACCCCTCCACTTT. Residues: CASAPGHRNSPLHF. The genes are TRBV12-5 and TRBJ1-6; maybe TRBD1 (6 bases). The germline V gene has CDR1 LGHNT and CDR2 FRNRAP. CDR3 size: 14 residues. The V end was cut by 7 bases, the J end by 7 bases, with 14 bases between.

In this sample, this clonotype turned up once. The chain joins TRBV7-3 to TRBJ2-3, with 9 bases aligning to TRBD1. The germline V gene has CDR1 SGHTA and CDR2 FQGTGA. The CDR3 contains 16 residues. V dropped 0 bases and J dropped 6; count of bases not matched to a gene: 7. The CDR3, as DNA: TGTGCCAGCAGCTTAACGGGGGGACAGGGATCCGATACGCAGTATTTT. This encodes CASSLTGGQGSDTQYF.

The chain employs TRBV24-1 and TRBJ2-1, with D unresolved. Germline V gene data show CDR1 as KGHDR and CDR2 as SFDVKD. The ends were cut back, 2 bases at V and 0 bases at J, with 10 bases in the middle. This CDR3 comprises 16 residues. The CDR3 reads CATSDSGLSSYNEQFF. CDR3 sequence (DNA): TGTGCCACCAGTGATTCCGGGCTCTCCTCCTACAATGAGCAGTTCTTC.

There are a few counts of this clonotype. V is TRBV25-1 and J is TRBJ2-7, with 10 bases matching TRBD1. CDR1 is MGHDK and CDR2 is SYGVNS in the germline V gene. The CDR3 totals 15 residues. V gave up 2 bases and J gave up 3 bases; unmatched junction bases: 4. In DNA, the CDR3 is TGTGCCAGCAGTGAACCGGGACAGGGGAACTACGAGCAGTACTTC. Amino acid sequence: CASSEPGQGNYEQYF.

The chain employs TRBV12-3 or TRBV12-4 and TRBJ1-3; TRBD1 matches 8 bases. Trimming cost V 6 bases and J 1 base; bases outside gene matches: 2. This CDR3 has 14 residues. CDR3 DNA: TGTGCCAGCAGGCGGACAGGGTCTGGAAACACCATATATTTT. Its protein is CASRRTGSGNTIYF.